This is a list of T cell receptor beta chains from one sample in a study of T cells in Graves' hyperthyroidism and ophthalmopathy. MiXCR, run by TCRdb on the multiplex PCR reads, gives a single entry per CDR3 protein. Here the sample spans approximately 720,000 distinct CDR3 sequences, 18% being singletons. The sample consisted of blood. Receptor source: a woman in her fifties or sixties with Graves' hyperthyroidism that later progressed to Graves' ophthalmopathy. CDR3s include the opening cysteine and the closing phenylalanine or tryptophan. Fields, in order: clone size, CDR3 length, V gene, CDR3 protein. The size entry is marked missing in some rows and otherwise reads once, few, many or a size class.

few,17,TRBV10-3,CAISDDAQFVKGTEAFF
many,16,TRBV12-3/TRBV12-4,CASSRRQGGSGYGYTF
few,15,TRBV5-1,CASSLEGQGRRGYTF
.,16,TRBV10-3,CAISDSAGGFYNEQFF
.,15,TRBV6-2/TRBV6-3,CASSPEDRAFTEAFF
many,15,TRBV5-1,CASSFEAAAYYEQYF
few,16,TRBV15,CATSEIKGWTNEKLFF
few,15,TRBV9,CASSVAGASNQPQHF
.,13,TRBV10-3,CAIKGGESTEAFF
many,18,TRBV6-2/TRBV6-3,CASRDVGTSGGPSYEQYF
many,14,TRBV5-1,CASSLGQGANEAFF
.,15,TRBV6-1,CASSADRVVTGELFF
.,14,TRBV6-9,CASTWTGRAGGYTF
.,13,TRBV6-1,CASRQGWNQPQHF
.,18,TRBV30,CAWSVHLAGGPSYNEQFF
.,19,TRBV7-2,CASSFVGSGRGTSTDTQYF
many,13,TRBV2,CASRRDRGTEAFF
.,15,TRBV19,CASSVGQGNNQPQHF
many,14,TRBV30,CAWRSKGRRETQYF
many,15,TRBV5-8,CASSLDTSMNTEAFF
once,15,TRBV3-1,CASSLTDSYNSPLHF
many,15,TRBV2,CASSQDRGTNEKLFF
.,14,TRBV6-6,CASSYADRGYEQYF
few,14,TRBV9,CASSPPSGSDEQYF
.,15,TRBV19,CASSSQAISNQPQHF
few,16,TRBV20-1,CSARDHERGYNSPLHF
many,17,TRBV14,CASSQDVLAGGTDTQYF
many,13,TRBV7-9,CASSLGQTYGYTF
many,20,TRBV3-1,CASSQDSLTGTLSSYNEQFF
few,14,TRBV9,CASSPPGQGLGYTF
.,16,TRBV3-1,CASSLSSGTGTYEQFF
many,15,TRBV2,CAITHRDTLSNEQFF
few,15,TRBV5-1,CASSLRPGTVNEQFF
.,16,TRBV19,CASSIGPTWTRRTQYF
many,18,TRBV11-3,CASSRTGRPNLNTGELFF
.,17,TRBV14,CASSQDPWGGPSGELFF
.,12,TRBV27,CASSARGGEAFF
many,12,TRBV2,CASLEGTGELFF
.,14,TRBV16,CASSPLSGMRKLFF
many,13,TRBV7-3,CASSSNSANEQFF
many,16,TRBV27,CASSFIVGLGARELFF
.,15,TRBV6-2/TRBV6-3,CASRPTSGGSYEQFF
many,15,TRBV2,CASSEEVGIYNEQFF
few,16,TRBV6-1,CASSRGGHPTGYGYTF
.,14,TRBV2,CASSTGRRNQPQHF
many,16,TRBV10-3,CAISVGGEPTHLIYTF
.,19,TRBV6-2/TRBV6-3,CASSYWDRGASFSGNTIYF
.,11,TRBV10-3,CALGSTDTQYF
many,13,TRBV30,CAWRGEGNTEAFF
once,16,TRBV4-1,CASSQDLGATYYGYTF
.,14,TRBV10-2,CATQSAGNTGELFF